The source of this T cell receptor (beta chain) is a study of cytomegalovirus exposure and HLA in healthy donors. General study points: Analysis performed later showed TCR beta chains linked to HLA being more clonally expanded than equally common others. A later analysis linked a missense variant in DCLRE1C to the trimming of TCR beta V and J genes. Across donors, presence/absence analyses took sequencing depth to be roughly uniform.

Vbeta (60) and Jbeta (13) primers were used in the PCR. Method: immunoSEQ multiplex PCR; TCRdb's copy keeps in-frame clones and lacks some. The table includes 170,000 or so clones, 60% to 85% detected once. All donors participated as healthy donors of bone marrow. With respect to this clone: No antigen is known for it.

This CDR3 comprises 15 residues. Trimming stripped 5 bases from V and 3 bases from J, with 14 bases between. Germline loops: CDR1 SNHLY, CDR2 FYNNEI. The receptor was derived from a woman aged 40 to 49 in good health and CMV-seronegative. Sequenced: PBMCs. The chain couples TRBV2 to TRBJ2-1; D might be TRBD1 (5 bases). The CDR3: CASSPEDSLYNEQFF. The CDR3 nucleotides read TGTGCCAGCAGTCCCGAAGACAGTCTCTACAATGAGCAGTTCTTC.